This paragraph reports one T cell receptor (beta chain). Its antigen is not identified. In each case, RNA was isolated and then reverse transcribed into cDNA as the sequencing template. Clones were sequenced by immunoSEQ multiplex PCR, and TCRdb holds only the in-frame ones, with some missing. Among a few hundred thousand clones listed, roughly three fifths were seen once. The data derive from a study of CD8+ T cells in alopecia areata. General study findings and limits: Across lesional scalp, and particularly alopecia totalis/universalis, clonality surpassed that of normal scalp. Mouse data revealed clearer TCR sharing than patient data did, a gap possibly tied to HLA.

Sorting of CD4+ and CD8+ T cells was performed on PBMCs. CDR1 and CDR2 from the germline V gene are MGHRA and YSYEKL. This CDR3 has 17 residues. V was cut by 3 bases and J by 4 bases, with 16 bases left in between. Specimen: CD8+ T cells sorted from blood. The sequence came from a human donor in good health. The J gene is TRBJ1-6, the V gene TRBV4-1; D is unclear. The CDR3 DNA reads as TGCGCCAGCAGCCACCGCCCGTGGAGACGATATAATTCACCCCTCCACTTT. Translated: CASSHRPWRRYNSPLHF.